One sample yielded the 3 T cell receptor beta chains listed below, sequenced in a study of T cells in Graves' hyperthyroidism and ophthalmopathy. The TCR beta CDR3 regions underwent amplification using RNA transcripts as the source. First-round RT-PCR of the TCR CDR3 relied on the HTBI primer set. TCRdb re-analysed the multiplex PCR reads in MiXCR, keeping a single row per CDR3 protein. Counted here are some 340,000 distinct CDR3 sequences, roughly 13% occurring once; the ten biggest clones make up roughly 33%. The sample consisted of blood. The receptor set was obtained from a woman aged 40 to 49 with Graves' ophthalmopathy.

This clonotype was found many times. V is TRBV2 and J is TRBJ2-7; tentatively, D is TRBD1 (5 bases). The V gene lost 6 bases and the J gene lost 2 bases, with 8 bases spanning the gap. The CDR3 has 12 amino acids. Germline V lookup: CDR1 SNHLY, CDR2 FYNNEI. CDR3 coding DNA: TGTGCCAGCAGGCTGACAGCCTACGAGCAGTACTTC. Protein sequence: CASRLTAYEQYF.

This clonotype was detected ten times or more. This sequence joins TRBV5-6 and TRBJ2-1, with D perhaps TRBD1 (6 bases). The CDR3 spans 14 residues. Germline V gene data show CDR1 as SGHDT and CDR2 as YYEEEE. The V end lost 6 bases, the J end lost 1 base, and 11 bases lay between the germline ends. Here the CDR3 reads CASNRDNSYNEQFF. The CDR3 coding sequence is TGTGCCAGCAACCGGGACAATTCCTACAATGAGCAGTTCTTC.

In regard to this clonotype: A read error may produce the germline difference seen at one junction end. The V gene is TRBV10-3, the J gene TRBJ2-1, with D unclear. Germline V gene data show CDR1 as ENHRY and CDR2 as SYGVKD. The CDR3 has 11 residues. CDR3 residues: CATSGNNEQFF. CDR3 in DNA: TGTGCCACCAGTGGGAACAATGAGCAGTTCTTC.